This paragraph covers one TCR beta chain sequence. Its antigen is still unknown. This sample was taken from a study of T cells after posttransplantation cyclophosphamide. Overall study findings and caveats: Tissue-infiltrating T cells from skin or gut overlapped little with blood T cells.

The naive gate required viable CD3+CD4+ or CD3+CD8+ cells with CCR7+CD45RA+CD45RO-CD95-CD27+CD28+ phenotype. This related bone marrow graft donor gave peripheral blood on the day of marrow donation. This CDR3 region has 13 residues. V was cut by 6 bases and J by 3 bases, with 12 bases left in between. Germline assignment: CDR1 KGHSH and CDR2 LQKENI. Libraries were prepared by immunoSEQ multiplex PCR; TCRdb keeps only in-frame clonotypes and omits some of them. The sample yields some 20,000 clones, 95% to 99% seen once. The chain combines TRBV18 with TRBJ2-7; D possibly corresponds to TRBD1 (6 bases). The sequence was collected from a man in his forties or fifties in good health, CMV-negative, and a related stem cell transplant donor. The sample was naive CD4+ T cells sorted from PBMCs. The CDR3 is CASSMDSIYEQYF. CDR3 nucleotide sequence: TGTGCCAGCTCGATGGACAGCATCTACGAGCAGTACTTC.